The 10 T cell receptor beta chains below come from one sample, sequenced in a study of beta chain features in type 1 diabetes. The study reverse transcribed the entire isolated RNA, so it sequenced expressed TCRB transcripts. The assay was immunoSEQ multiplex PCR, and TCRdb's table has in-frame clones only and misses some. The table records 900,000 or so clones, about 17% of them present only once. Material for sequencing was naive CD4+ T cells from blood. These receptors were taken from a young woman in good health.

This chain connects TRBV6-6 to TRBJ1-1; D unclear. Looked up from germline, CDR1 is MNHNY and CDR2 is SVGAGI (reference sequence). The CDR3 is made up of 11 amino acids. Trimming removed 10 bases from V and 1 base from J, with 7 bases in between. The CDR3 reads CAIKGNTEAFF. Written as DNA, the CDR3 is TGTGCCATAAAAGGGAACACTGAAGCTTTCTTT.

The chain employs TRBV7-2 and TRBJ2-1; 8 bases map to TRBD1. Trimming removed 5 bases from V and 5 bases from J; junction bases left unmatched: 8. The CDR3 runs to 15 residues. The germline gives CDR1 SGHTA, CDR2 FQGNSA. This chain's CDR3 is CASSGPWTGNNEQFF. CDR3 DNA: TGTGCCAGCAGCGGTCCCTGGACAGGGAACAATGAGCAGTTCTTC.

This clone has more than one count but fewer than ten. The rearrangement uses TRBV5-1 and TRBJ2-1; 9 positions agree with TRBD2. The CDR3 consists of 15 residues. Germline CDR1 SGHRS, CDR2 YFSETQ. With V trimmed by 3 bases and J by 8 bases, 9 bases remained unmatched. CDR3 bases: TGCGCCAGCAGCTCGACTAGCGGTGGGGCGGATGAGCAGTTCTTC. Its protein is CASSSTSGGADEQFF.

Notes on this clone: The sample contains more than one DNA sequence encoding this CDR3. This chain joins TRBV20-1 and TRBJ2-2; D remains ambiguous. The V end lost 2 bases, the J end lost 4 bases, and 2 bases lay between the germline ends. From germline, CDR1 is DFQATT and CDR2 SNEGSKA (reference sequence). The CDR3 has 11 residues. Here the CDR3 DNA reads TGCAGTGCTAGACTCACCGGGGAGCTGTTTTTT. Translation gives CSARLTGELFF.

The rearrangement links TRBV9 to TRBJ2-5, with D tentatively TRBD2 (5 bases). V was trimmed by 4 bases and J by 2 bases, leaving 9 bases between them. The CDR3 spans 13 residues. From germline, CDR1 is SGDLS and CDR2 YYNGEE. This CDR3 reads CASSSSGQETQYF. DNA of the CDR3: TGTGCCAGCAGCTCTTCGGGGCAAGAGACCCAGTACTTC.

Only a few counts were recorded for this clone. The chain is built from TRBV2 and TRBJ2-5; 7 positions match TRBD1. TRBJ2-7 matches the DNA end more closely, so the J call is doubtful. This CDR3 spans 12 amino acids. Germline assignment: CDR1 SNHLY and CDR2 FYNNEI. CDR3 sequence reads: CASSAHRGEQYF. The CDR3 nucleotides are TGTGCCAGCAGTGCCCACAGGGGCGAGCAGTACTTC.

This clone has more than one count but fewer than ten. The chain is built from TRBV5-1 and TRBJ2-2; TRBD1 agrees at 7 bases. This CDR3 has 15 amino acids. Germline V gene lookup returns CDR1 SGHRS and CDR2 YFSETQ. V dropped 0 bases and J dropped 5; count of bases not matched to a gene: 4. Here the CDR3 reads CASSLDRGRTGELFF. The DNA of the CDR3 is TGCGCCAGCAGCTTGGACAGGGGACGGACCGGGGAGCTGTTTTTT.

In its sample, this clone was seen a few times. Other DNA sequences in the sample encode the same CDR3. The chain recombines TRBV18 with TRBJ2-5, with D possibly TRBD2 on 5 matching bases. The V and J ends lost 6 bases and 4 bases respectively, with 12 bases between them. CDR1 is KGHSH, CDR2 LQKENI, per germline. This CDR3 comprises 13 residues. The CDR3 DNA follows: TGTGCCAGCTCTCCTACTAGTGGAGAGACCCAGTACTTC. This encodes CASSPTSGETQYF.

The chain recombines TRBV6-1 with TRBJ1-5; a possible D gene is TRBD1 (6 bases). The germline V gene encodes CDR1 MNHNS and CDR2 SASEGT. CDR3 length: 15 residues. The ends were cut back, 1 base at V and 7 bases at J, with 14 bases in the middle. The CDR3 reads CASSEVVTGGQPQHF. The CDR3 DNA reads TGTGCCAGCAGTGAAGTCGTGACAGGAGGGCAGCCCCAGCATTTT.

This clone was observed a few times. The DNA of the CDR3 is TGTGCCAGCAGCGTAGATCCCAGCGGCCTACTATACAATGAGCAGTTCTTC. This gives the protein CASSVDPSGLLYNEQFF. The chain employs TRBV9 and TRBJ2-1; a possible D gene is TRBD2 (5 bases). CDR3 length: 17 amino acids. Trimming took 0 bases from V and 4 from J, leaving 17 bases between them. Looked up from germline, CDR1 is SGDLS and CDR2 is YYNGEE. The whole variable domain, remainder taken from reference TRBV9 and TRBJ2-1, is DSGVTQTPKHLITATGQRVTLRCSPRSGDLSVYWYQQSLDQGLQFLIQYYNGEERAKGNILERFSAQQFPDLHSELNLSSLELGDSALYFCASSVDPSGLLYNEQFFGPGTRLTVL.